The rows below give T cell receptor beta chains drawn from one sample of a study of cytomegalovirus exposure and HLA in healthy donors. TCRdb's copy holds only in-frame clones and misses some; the assay was immunoSEQ multiplex PCR. The repertoire holds about 86,000 clones, with roughly 80% as singletons. Sequencing input: PBMCs. The origin of the receptors is a woman aged 50 to 60 in good health and CMV-seropositive. Each CDR3 is given with its conserved first and last residue. D genes are given only for firm matches. Size is stated for part of the rows, as once, few or many counts, or as a class when the clone is expanded.

D,J,V,size,DNA,CDR3
.,TRBJ2-7,TRBV28,.,TGTGCCAGCAGTGACAGGTTTTCAAACAGGGACGAGTACGAGCAGTACTTC,CASSDRFSNRDEYEQYF
TRBD2,TRBJ2-1,TRBV6-4,.,TGTGCCAGCAGTGAAGCGGGAGGGTACAATGAGCAGTTCTTC,CASSEAGGYNEQFF
TRBD1,TRBJ1-2,TRBV10-3,.,TGTGCCATCGCTGGACAGGGCTATGGCTACACCTTC,CAIAGQGYGYTF
.,TRBJ2-3,TRBV19,.,TGTGCCAGTAGTCCCAGGGCGACAGATACGCAGTATTTT,CASSPRATDTQYF
.,TRBJ2-2,TRBV13,.,TGTGCCAGCAGCTTAGCGGGAGACGAATACTGGGCGGGACGCACCGGGGAGCTGTTTTTT,CASSLAGDEYWAGRTGELFF
TRBD1,TRBJ2-7,TRBV29-1,.,TGCAGCGTTGAAACAGGGGGCGAATACGAGCAGTACTTC,CSVETGGEYEQYF
TRBD2,TRBJ2-5,TRBV5-6,.,TGTGCCAGCAGCCACAGGACTAGCAGGCAAGAGACCCAGTACTTC,CASSHRTSRQETQYF
.,TRBJ2-2,TRBV4-2,.,TGTGCCAGCAGCCGAGTAGGGGGAGGGACCGGGGAGCTGTTTTTT,CASSRVGGGTGELFF
.,TRBJ1-4,TRBV7-6,.,TGTGCCAGCAGCAGGGAGGGGAGGTCTTGGGAAAAACTGTTTTTT,CASSREGRSWEKLFF
TRBD2,TRBJ2-5,TRBV7-2,.,TGTGCCAGCGGAGACGGAGCGGGAGGCGAGACCCAGTACTTC,CASGDGAGGETQYF
TRBD1,TRBJ1-1,TRBV7-9,.,TGTGCCAGCAGCCGACAGGGCAGGAACACTGAAGCTTTCTTT,CASSRQGRNTEAFF
.,TRBJ1-1,TRBV6-6,.,TGTGCCAGCACCCGGGGGGACGCCAGTAACACTGAAGCTTTCTTT,CASTRGDASNTEAFF
TRBD1,TRBJ1-5,TRBV7-9,.,TGTGCCAGCGCTGGGACAGGAAATCAGCCCCAGCATTTT,CASAGTGNQPQHF
TRBD2,TRBJ2-2,TRBV5-1,few,TGCGCCAGCAGCCTAGCGGGACAGACGAACACCGGGGAGCTGTTTTTT,CASSLAGQTNTGELFF
.,TRBJ2-5,TRBV30,.,TGTGCCTGGAGTACTAGCAGCAGCTTCGAGACCCAGTACTTC,CAWSTSSSFETQYF
TRBD2,TRBJ2-5,TRBV5-4,.,TGTGCCAGCAGCTTGTCGGGGGAGGGTGGGGCCCAGTACTTC,CASSLSGEGGAQYF
TRBD2,TRBJ2-7,TRBV28,.,TGTGCCAGCAGTTTAGGCGGGGGGAACTACGAGCAGTACTTC,CASSLGGGNYEQYF
TRBD1,TRBJ2-5,TRBV25-1,.,TGTGCCAGCAGTGAAACCTTGGGACAGGGTATGGCCCAGTACTTC,CASSETLGQGMAQYF